The source of this T cell receptor beta chain is a study of T cell responses to AZD1222 COVID-19 vaccine. Regarding this clone: The target antigen is unknown.

Study-level results: Baseline seropositives among AZD1222 recipients totaled only five or six. Elevations in Spike-specific TCR breadth and depth followed administration of two AZD1222 doses.

The CDR3 consists of 16 residues. In germline, CDR1 is SGDLS, CDR2 YYNGEE. V shed 3 bases and J 2 bases; nucleotides not matched to a gene: 4. Libraries were prepared by immunoSEQ multiplex PCR; TCRdb keeps only in-frame clonotypes and omits some of them. The sample has 120,000 to 150,000 clones, approximately 87% seen once. This chain uses TRBV9 with TRBJ2-7; TRBD2 matches 14 bases. The source material was peripheral blood, sampled 28 days after the second AZD1222 dose. This receptor was identified in an adult who received the AZD1222 COVID-19 vaccine. The CDR3, as DNA: TGTGCCAGCAGCGAAGGACTAGCGGGAGGCCCCTACGAGCAGTACTTC. It is translated as CASSEGLAGGPYEQYF.